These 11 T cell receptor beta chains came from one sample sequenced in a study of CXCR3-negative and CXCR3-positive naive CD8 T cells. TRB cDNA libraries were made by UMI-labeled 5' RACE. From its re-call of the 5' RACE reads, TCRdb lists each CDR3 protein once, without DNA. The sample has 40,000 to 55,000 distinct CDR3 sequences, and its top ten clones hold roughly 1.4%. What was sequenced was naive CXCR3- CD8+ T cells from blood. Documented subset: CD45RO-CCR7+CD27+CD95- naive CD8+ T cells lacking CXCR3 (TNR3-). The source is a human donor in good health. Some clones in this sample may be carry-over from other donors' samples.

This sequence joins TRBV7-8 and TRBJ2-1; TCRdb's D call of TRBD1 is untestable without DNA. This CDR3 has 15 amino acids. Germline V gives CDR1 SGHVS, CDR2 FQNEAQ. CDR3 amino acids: CASSLRGVTYNEQFF. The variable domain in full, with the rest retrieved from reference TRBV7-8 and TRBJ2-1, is GAGVSQSPRYKVAKRGQDVALRCDPISGHVSLFWYQQALGQGPEFLTYFQNEAQLDKSGLPSDRFFAERPEGSVSTLKIQRTQQEDSAVYLCASSLRGVTYNEQFFGPGTRLTVL.

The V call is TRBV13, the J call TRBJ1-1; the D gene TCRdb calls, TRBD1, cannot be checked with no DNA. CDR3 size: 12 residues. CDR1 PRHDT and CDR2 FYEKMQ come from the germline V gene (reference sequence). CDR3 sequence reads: CASRAGGTEAFF.

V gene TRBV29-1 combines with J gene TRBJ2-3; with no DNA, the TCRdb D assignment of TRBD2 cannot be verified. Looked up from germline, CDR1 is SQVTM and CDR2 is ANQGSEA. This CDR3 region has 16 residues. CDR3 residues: CSVRLAGVEGTDTQYF.

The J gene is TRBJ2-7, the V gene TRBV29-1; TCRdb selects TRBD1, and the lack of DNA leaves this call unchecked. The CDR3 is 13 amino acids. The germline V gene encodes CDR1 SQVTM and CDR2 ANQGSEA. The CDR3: CSVDRPDRDEQYF.

The CDR3 protein is CASSLDRDHYEQYF. The chain is built from TRBV7-2 and TRBJ2-7; TCRdb returns TRBD1, unconfirmable since there is no DNA. Germline V gene data show CDR1 as SGHTA and CDR2 as FQGNSA. The length of the CDR3 is 14 residues.

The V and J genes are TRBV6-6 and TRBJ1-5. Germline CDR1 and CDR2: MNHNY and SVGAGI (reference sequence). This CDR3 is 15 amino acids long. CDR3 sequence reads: CASSYSLYSNQPQHF.

The chain's CDR3 is CASGVGAGVRDTQYF. The rearrangement links TRBV28 to TRBJ2-3; TCRdb outputs TRBD2, but without DNA this stays unchecked. Germline assignment: CDR1 MDHEN and CDR2 SYDVKM. This CDR3 has 15 amino acids.

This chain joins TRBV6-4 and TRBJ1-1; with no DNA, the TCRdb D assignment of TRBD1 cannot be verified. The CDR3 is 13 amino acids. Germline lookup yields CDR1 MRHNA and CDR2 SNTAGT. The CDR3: CASSDRDNTEAFF.

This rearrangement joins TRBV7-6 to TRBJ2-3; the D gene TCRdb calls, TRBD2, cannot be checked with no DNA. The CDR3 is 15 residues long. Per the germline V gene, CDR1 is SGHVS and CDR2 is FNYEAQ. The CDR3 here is CASSSPGAGADTQYF.

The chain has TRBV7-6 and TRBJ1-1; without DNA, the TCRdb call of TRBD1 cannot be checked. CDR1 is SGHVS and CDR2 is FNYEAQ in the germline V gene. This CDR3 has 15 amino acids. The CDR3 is CASSATGGSYTEAFF.

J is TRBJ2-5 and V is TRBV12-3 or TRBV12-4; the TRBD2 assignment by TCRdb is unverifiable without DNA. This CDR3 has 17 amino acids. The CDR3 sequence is CASSPRLAGGLKETQYF.